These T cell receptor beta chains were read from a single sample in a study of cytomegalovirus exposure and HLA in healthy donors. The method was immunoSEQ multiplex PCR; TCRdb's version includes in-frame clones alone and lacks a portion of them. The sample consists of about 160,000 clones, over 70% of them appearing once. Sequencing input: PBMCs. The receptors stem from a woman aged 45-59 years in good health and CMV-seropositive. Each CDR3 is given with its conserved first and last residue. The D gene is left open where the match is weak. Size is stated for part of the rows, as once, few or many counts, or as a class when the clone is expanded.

DNA: TGTGCCAGTAGTAACTCAGGGGGAAGGTTTCAGCCCCAGCATTTT; CDR3: CASSNSGGRFQPQHF; V: TRBV19; length: 15; size: .; D: TRBD1; J: TRBJ1-5
DNA: TGTGCCAGCAGTTACTCGGGGGCTAGCACAGATACGCAGTATTTT; CDR3: CASSYSGASTDTQYF; V: TRBV6-6; length: 15; size: .; D: .; J: TRBJ2-3
DNA: TGCAGCGTGGACTACGGGACAGCGGGTGGGGCTTTCTTT; CDR3: CSVDYGTAGGAFF; V: TRBV29-1; length: 13; size: .; D: TRBD1; J: TRBJ1-1
DNA: TGTGCCAGCAGCTTGCTCCAGGGGGGTCGGTTCTTC; CDR3: CASSLLQGGRFF; V: TRBV5-6; length: 12; size: .; D: .; J: TRBJ2-1
DNA: TGCAGCGTACAAGGACAGGGCGGGGGCACAGATACGCAGTATTTT; CDR3: CSVQGQGGGTDTQYF; V: TRBV29-1; length: 15; size: .; D: TRBD1; J: TRBJ2-3
DNA: TGTGCCAGCTCACCAATGAGCTCTGGGGCCAACGTCCTGACTTTC; CDR3: CASSPMSSGANVLTF; V: TRBV18; length: 15; size: .; D: .; J: TRBJ2-6
DNA: TGTGCCAGCAGCTTGCGGGAGGGTATGGGTGGCTACACCTTC; CDR3: CASSLREGMGGYTF; V: TRBV5-5; length: 14; size: .; D: .; J: TRBJ1-2
DNA: TGTGCCAGCTCAAGGGCGGACAGGAGCTCTGGAAACACCATATATTTT; CDR3: CASSRADRSSGNTIYF; V: TRBV18; length: 16; size: .; D: TRBD1; J: TRBJ1-3
DNA: TGTGCCAGTAGTCCTCAGAACTATGGCTACACCTTC; CDR3: CASSPQNYGYTF; V: TRBV19; length: 12; size: .; D: .; J: TRBJ1-2
DNA: TGTGCCAGCAGTCGCGGGGGCCCTACTAATGAGCAGTTCTTC; CDR3: CASSRGGPTNEQFF; V: TRBV11-3; length: 14; size: .; D: .; J: TRBJ2-1
DNA: TGTGCCAGCAGTTTGGCGGGGGGGCGCGCAGATACGCAGTATTTT; CDR3: CASSLAGGRADTQYF; V: TRBV28; length: 15; size: .; D: TRBD2; J: TRBJ2-3
DNA: TGTGCCACCAGCAGAGATGGGGGGGGACGGGGCTACACCTTC; CDR3: CATSRDGGGRGYTF; V: TRBV15; length: 14; size: .; D: .; J: TRBJ1-2
DNA: TGTGCCAGCACCCGAATAGCGGGGGGCCAGGGGACCGGGGAGCTGTTTTTT; CDR3: CASTRIAGGQGTGELFF; V: TRBV9; length: 17; size: .; D: TRBD2; J: TRBJ2-2
DNA: TGTGCCAGCGGGGAATTGGGACTAGGCAATGAGCAGTTCTTC; CDR3: CASGELGLGNEQFF; V: TRBV7-2; length: 14; size: .; D: TRBD2; J: TRBJ2-1
DNA: TGTGCCAGCATCGCAGGGTCCACTGAAGCTTTCTTT; CDR3: CASIAGSTEAFF; V: TRBV5-6; length: 12; size: .; D: .; J: TRBJ1-1
DNA: TGCGCCAGCAGAGGGACAGGGTTCGTTGACGAGCAGTACTTC; CDR3: CASRGTGFVDEQYF; V: TRBV5-1; length: 14; size: .; D: TRBD1; J: TRBJ2-7
DNA: TGTGCCAGCAGCGCCGAAGGGACAGGGAATCAGCCCCAGCATTTT; CDR3: CASSAEGTGNQPQHF; V: TRBV9; length: 15; size: once; D: TRBD1; J: TRBJ1-5
DNA: TGTGCCAGCAGTTACAAGTGGACAGGGGGGAACTATGGCTACACCTTC; CDR3: CASSYKWTGGNYGYTF; V: TRBV6-6; length: 16; size: .; D: TRBD1; J: TRBJ1-2
DNA: TGTGCCAGCAGCTCCCCGGGACAGGGGACCTACGAGCAGTACTTC; CDR3: CASSSPGQGTYEQYF; V: TRBV5-4; length: 15; size: .; D: TRBD1; J: TRBJ2-7
DNA: TGTGCCAGCAGCCCGAGACAGGGTACCTACGAGCAGTACTTC; CDR3: CASSPRQGTYEQYF; V: TRBV5-5; length: 14; size: .; D: TRBD1; J: TRBJ2-7
DNA: TGTGCCAGCAGCGTCGGGGGGCCAGCAGATACGCAGTATTTT; CDR3: CASSVGGPADTQYF; V: TRBV9; length: 14; size: .; D: .; J: TRBJ2-3
DNA: TGTGCCTGGGGTAGACAGGGCGGCTATGGCTACACCTTC; CDR3: CAWGRQGGYGYTF; V: TRBV30; length: 13; size: .; D: TRBD1; J: TRBJ1-2
DNA: TGTGCCAGCAGTTTATACTTCGGGACTGAAGCTTTCTTT; CDR3: CASSLYFGTEAFF; V: TRBV27; length: 13; size: .; D: .; J: TRBJ1-1
DNA: TGTGCCATCAGATCCGGGACAGGTACCTTCTACGAGCAGTACTTC; CDR3: CAIRSGTGTFYEQYF; V: TRBV10-3; length: 15; size: few; D: TRBD1; J: TRBJ2-7
DNA: TGCGCCAGCAGCTTGGATCCGGGACTTGAGCAGTTCTTC; CDR3: CASSLDPGLEQFF; V: TRBV5-1; length: 13; size: few; D: .; J: TRBJ2-1
DNA: TGTGCCAGAAGCTTTTACAGGACCTCCTACAATGAGCAGTTCTTC; CDR3: CARSFYRTSYNEQFF; V: TRBV5-3; length: 15; size: .; D: .; J: TRBJ2-1
DNA: TGTGCCAGCTCACTAAATAAATGGACTAGCGGGGGCTCCTACAATGAGCAGTTCTTC; CDR3: CASSLNKWTSGGSYNEQFF; V: TRBV18; length: 19; size: .; D: TRBD2; J: TRBJ2-1
DNA: TGCGCCAGCAGCTCCGGGACTAGCGTTGAAGAGACCCAGTACTTC; CDR3: CASSSGTSVEETQYF; V: TRBV5-1; length: 15; size: .; D: TRBD2; J: TRBJ2-5
DNA: TGTGCCATCAGCGGCGGGGCCAGCACAGATACGCAGTATTTT; CDR3: CAISGGASTDTQYF; V: TRBV10-3; length: 14; size: few; D: .; J: TRBJ2-3
DNA: TGTGCCAGTAGTATGGCACAGGGTTGGCCTAATGAAAAACTGTTTTTT; CDR3: CASSMAQGWPNEKLFF; V: TRBV19; length: 16; size: once; D: .; J: TRBJ1-4
DNA: TGTGCCTGGAATATACAGTTACAAGAGACCCAGTACTTC; CDR3: CAWNIQLQETQYF; V: TRBV30; length: 13; size: .; D: .; J: TRBJ2-5
DNA: TGTGCCAGCAGTGATTCGGACAGCAATCAGCATTTT; CDR3: CASSDSDSNQHF; V: TRBV6-5; length: 12; size: .; D: .; J: TRBJ1-5
DNA: TGTGCCAGCAGCTCAGCCCCAGGGAGCAATCAGCCCCAGCATTTT; CDR3: CASSSAPGSNQPQHF; V: TRBV7-8; length: 15; size: .; D: .; J: TRBJ1-5
DNA: TGTGCCAGCAGCTTGGGCCAGTTCTATGGCTACACCTTC; CDR3: CASSLGQFYGYTF; V: TRBV11-2; length: 13; size: .; D: .; J: TRBJ1-2
DNA: TGCGCCAGCAGCCTGACAGGGTATAGTGGCTACACCTTC; CDR3: CASSLTGYSGYTF; V: TRBV5-1; length: 13; size: .; D: TRBD1; J: TRBJ1-2
DNA: TGTGCCAGCAGTGCATACAGGGATCCCAACACTGAAGCTTTCTTT; CDR3: CASSAYRDPNTEAFF; V: TRBV6-1; length: 15; size: .; D: .; J: TRBJ1-1
DNA: TGTGCCAGCAGCTTGGCCGGGGGGGCCGGGGAGCTGTTTTTT; CDR3: CASSLAGGAGELFF; V: TRBV5-4; length: 14; size: .; D: TRBD2; J: TRBJ2-2
DNA: TGCGCCAGCAGCCCAGGACTAGCGGGCCCCACAGATACGCAGTATTTT; CDR3: CASSPGLAGPTDTQYF; V: TRBV5-1; length: 16; size: .; D: TRBD2; J: TRBJ2-3
DNA: TGCAGCGTAGCCTTTAGGGGGCGGGAAGCTTTCTTT; CDR3: CSVAFRGREAFF; V: TRBV29-1; length: 12; size: .; D: TRBD1; J: TRBJ1-1
DNA: TGTGCCAGCCAACGGGAGGGTGATGGCTACACCTTC; CDR3: CASQREGDGYTF; V: TRBV6-1; length: 12; size: .; D: .; J: TRBJ1-2
DNA: TGTGCCAGCAGCCCTCGGACTAGCGGGGAGTACAATGAGCAGTTCTTC; CDR3: CASSPRTSGEYNEQFF; V: TRBV11-2; length: 16; size: .; D: TRBD2; J: TRBJ2-1
DNA: TGTGCCAGCAGCTCCGGGAGGGCTAGAGAGACCCAGTACTTC; CDR3: CASSSGRARETQYF; V: TRBV7-8; length: 14; size: once; D: TRBD2; J: TRBJ2-5
DNA: TGTGCCAGCTCGCGACAGGGATTGGCCTATGGCTACACCTTC; CDR3: CASSRQGLAYGYTF; V: TRBV18; length: 14; size: .; D: TRBD1; J: TRBJ1-2
DNA: TGCGCCAGCGGAAGGGGGGGGCACTTAATTTCGAACACTGAAGCTTTCTTT; CDR3: CASGRGGHLISNTEAFF; V: TRBV5-1; length: 17; size: .; D: .; J: TRBJ1-1
DNA: TGTGCCAGCACTTACTCCCGGGGGGTTCGCACCGGGGAGCTGTTTTTT; CDR3: CASTYSRGVRTGELFF; V: TRBV6-5; length: 16; size: .; D: TRBD2; J: TRBJ2-2
DNA: TGCAGCGCCCGAGGGACAGCTACTGTTACTGAAGCTTTCTTT; CDR3: CSARGTATVTEAFF; V: TRBV29-1; length: 14; size: .; D: TRBD1; J: TRBJ1-1
DNA: TGCGCCAGCAGCTTGGGGGACAGCTTCTACGAGCAGTACTTC; CDR3: CASSLGDSFYEQYF; V: TRBV5-1; length: 14; size: .; D: TRBD1; J: TRBJ2-7
DNA: TGTGCCAGCTCACCATTTTACAGGGACGCCCAGAACTATGGCTACACCTTC; CDR3: CASSPFYRDAQNYGYTF; V: TRBV18; length: 17; size: .; D: .; J: TRBJ1-2
DNA: TGTGCCAGCAGTTCGGAGACAGGGTATCATGGCTACACCTTC; CDR3: CASSSETGYHGYTF; V: TRBV28; length: 14; size: .; D: TRBD1; J: TRBJ1-2
DNA: TGTGCCAGCAGTTACGGGGCGCGGACTGAAGCTTTCTTT; CDR3: CASSYGARTEAFF; V: TRBV6-6; length: 13; size: .; D: .; J: TRBJ1-1
DNA: TGTGCCAGCCTACAGGGTGATGGGGACAATCAGCCCCAGCATTTT; CDR3: CASLQGDGDNQPQHF; V: TRBV19; length: 15; size: .; D: .; J: TRBJ1-5
DNA: TGTGCCAGCAGTGAATTCAGTGCACAGGCCTACGAGCAGTACTTC; CDR3: CASSEFSAQAYEQYF; V: TRBV6-1; length: 15; size: .; D: .; J: TRBJ2-7
DNA: TGTGCCAGCTCACTCGACAGGGGAATGAATTCACCCCTCCACTTT; CDR3: CASSLDRGMNSPLHF; V: TRBV18; length: 15; size: .; D: TRBD1; J: TRBJ1-6
DNA: TGTGCCAGCGGGCCGGGACAGGGGGCAGGGAATGAGCAGTTCTTC; CDR3: CASGPGQGAGNEQFF; V: TRBV5-8; length: 15; size: .; D: TRBD1; J: TRBJ2-1
DNA: TGCAGCGTCGTAACAGGGGGAAAAGCTAACTATGGCTACACCTTC; CDR3: CSVVTGGKANYGYTF; V: TRBV29-1; length: 15; size: few; D: TRBD1; J: TRBJ1-2